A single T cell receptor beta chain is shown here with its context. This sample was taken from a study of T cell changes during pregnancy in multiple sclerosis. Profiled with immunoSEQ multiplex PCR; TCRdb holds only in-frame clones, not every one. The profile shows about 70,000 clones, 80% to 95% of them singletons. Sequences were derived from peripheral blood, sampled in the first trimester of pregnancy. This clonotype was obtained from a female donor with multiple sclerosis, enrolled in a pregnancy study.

CDR3 sequence: CASKPGLASDEQYF. The CDR3 DNA is TGTGCCAGCAAGCCGGGACTAGCAAGTGACGAGCAGTACTTC. The chain employs TRBV2 and TRBJ2-7, with 9 positions matching TRBD2. The J segment lost 5 bases and the V segment lost 7 bases, leaving 9 bases of the junction unmatched. Germline V gene sequence: CDR1 SNHLY, CDR2 FYNNEI. CDR3 length: 14 residues.